This TCR beta chain originates from a study of blood T cell repertoires in COVID-19. About the research overall: Italy, Spain and the United States were the sources of the convalescent and acute COVID-19 samples. In each case, the material was cDNA or gDNA derived from T cells, B-cell-depleted T cells, or PBMCs.

This clone has a single count. The CDR3 has 13 amino acids. V was shortened by 3 bases and J by 6 bases, with 11 bases between the two germline ends. CDR1 is MNHEY and CDR2 is SVGAGI in the germline V gene. As handled by the study authors: Nucleated cell number was recorded as an estimate derived from reference gene primer amplification. Profiling relied on immunoSEQ multiplex PCR, and the TCRdb table lists in-frame clones only, not all of them. The V and J calls and clone size are taken from that table; D and trimming were inferred from the DNA. The sample lists some 200,000 clones; 94% were seen once.

This receptor was identified in a man aged 25-45 years with COVID-19, enrolled during active disease. This rearrangement joins TRBV6-5 to TRBJ1-2, with D hard to call. Specimen: peripheral blood. CDR3 nucleotides: TGTGCCAGCAGTTATGAGGTTAAGGATGGCTACACCTTC. Translation gives CASSYEVKDGYTF.